These 5 T cell receptor beta chains share one sample of origin, sequenced in a study of shared clonotypes between healthy human individuals. Assay: immunoSEQ multiplex PCR; the TCRdb copy retains only in-frame clones and omits some. The data show roughly 1,000,000 clones, about 84% seen once. The sample comprised memory CD4+ T cells from PBMCs. The subset is: CD45RA-negative fraction. Receptors originate from a man aged 18 to 30 in good health. Some clones in this sample may be carry-over from other donors' samples.

The rearrangement uses TRBV5-5 and TRBJ1-5, with D tentatively TRBD1 (5 bases). Germline CDR1 reads SGHKS; CDR2 reads YYEKEE (reference sequence). The CDR3 sequence is 16 residues long. V was shortened by 0 bases and J by 5 bases, with 15 bases between the two germline ends. CDR3: CASSLGGGGPYQPQHF. The CDR3 nucleotides are TGTGCCAGCAGCTTGGGTGGCGGGGGTCCCTATCAGCCCCAGCATTTT.

The chain uses TRBV10-3 and TRBJ2-7, with 9 bases fitting TRBD2. The CDR3 is made up of 14 amino acids. Per germline, CDR1 ENHRY and CDR2 SYGVKD. V lost 10 bases, J lost 1 base, and 8 bases stayed unmatched. In DNA, the CDR3 is TGTGCCACGAAGCGGGAGGCCGGGTCCTACGAGCAGTACTTC. Translated: CATKREAGSYEQYF.

This chain links TRBV6-1 with TRBJ2-5; D might be TRBD2 (5 bases). CDR3 length: 13 amino acids. Germline assignment: CDR1 MNHNS and CDR2 SASEGT. Trimming removed 6 bases from V and 7 bases from J, with 15 bases in between. The CDR3 reads CASRTTNEGTQYF. The CDR3 nucleotides are TGTGCCAGCAGGACGACTAATGAGGGGACCCAGTACTTC.

As DNA, the CDR3 is TGCGCCAGCAGCTTCCAGGGGGACCAAACTGAAGCTTTCTTT. Its translation: CASSFQGDQTEAFF. The rearrangement links TRBV5-1 to TRBJ1-1; 7 bases match TRBD1. This CDR3 spans 14 amino acids. The ends lost 2 bases at V and 5 bases at J; junction bases unmatched: 6. Per germline, CDR1 SGHRS and CDR2 YFSETQ.

The chain carries TRBV5-4 and TRBJ2-1; TRBD2 is a possible D gene (6 bases). V lost 1 base and J lost 10, with 15 bases in between. This CDR3 contains 14 residues. Germline-derived CDR1 and CDR2 are SGHNT and YYREEE (reference sequence). DNA for the CDR3: TGTGCCAGCAGCTTGTCGCCCCCTAGCGTAGAGCAGTTCTTC. Translation: CASSLSPPSVEQFF.